These T cell receptor beta chains were read from a single sample in a study of identical twins. TCRdb fed the 5' RACE reads into MiXCR, producing one record per CDR3 protein. Of about 520,000 distinct CDR3 sequences in the sample, around 20% are singletons; the top ten hold around 0.9%. The same sample was also studied in work on T cells expressing NK-cell markers.

Sequencing input: CD4+ T cells sorted from blood. Receptors were obtained from a woman in her late teens or twenties in good health. The conserved cysteine and the conserved F or W are not part of the CDR3 here. The order of the fields is V gene, J gene, CDR3 protein.

V gene: TRBV20-1; J gene: TRBJ1-1; CDR3 protein: SASDDPNTEAF
V gene: TRBV7-2; J gene: TRBJ2-7; CDR3 protein: ASSWTSGSYEQY
V gene: TRBV4-3; J gene: TRBJ2-1; CDR3 protein: ASSLGWVNNEQF
V gene: TRBV10-3; J gene: TRBJ2-3; CDR3 protein: AISNHGGGAETQY
V gene: TRBV4-3; J gene: TRBJ2-3; CDR3 protein: ASSQDRGGRSTDTQY
V gene: TRBV14; J gene: TRBJ2-2; CDR3 protein: ASSLLLNTGELF
V gene: TRBV7-9; J gene: TRBJ2-6; CDR3 protein: ASSSPRGYGANVLT
V gene: TRBV11-2; J gene: TRBJ2-1; CDR3 protein: ASSPLPAGEQF
V gene: TRBV20-1; J gene: TRBJ2-3; CDR3 protein: SARKWIGDTQY
V gene: TRBV6-1; J gene: TRBJ1-6; CDR3 protein: ASSPPGTGSPLH
V gene: TRBV5-5; J gene: TRBJ2-3; CDR3 protein: ASSQTLAGGSTDTQY
V gene: TRBV3-1; J gene: TRBJ2-3; CDR3 protein: ASSQQTSGATQY
V gene: TRBV20-1; J gene: TRBJ1-5; CDR3 protein: SATAGTGRTEPQH
V gene: TRBV7-2; J gene: TRBJ2-1; CDR3 protein: ASSLIGGEQF
V gene: TRBV20-1; J gene: TRBJ2-4; CDR3 protein: SARRAEERGGRFIQY
V gene: TRBV20-1; J gene: TRBJ2-1; CDR3 protein: SARVGGPHNEQF
V gene: TRBV15; J gene: TRBJ1-2; CDR3 protein: ATSRGQFYGYT
V gene: TRBV9; J gene: TRBJ2-5; CDR3 protein: ASSAFGETQY
V gene: TRBV6-1; J gene: TRBJ1-4; CDR3 protein: ASATSATNEKLF
V gene: TRBV7-2; J gene: TRBJ1-2; CDR3 protein: ASRDRSPYGYT
V gene: TRBV20-1; J gene: TRBJ2-3; CDR3 protein: STKEGTGAEDTQY
V gene: TRBV7-9; J gene: TRBJ2-3; CDR3 protein: ASSLGLAGTTRNTQY
V gene: TRBV5-1; J gene: TRBJ2-5; CDR3 protein: ASSLGFGGGQETQY
V gene: TRBV5-1; J gene: TRBJ2-5; CDR3 protein: TSSLRPQETQY
V gene: TRBV4-3; J gene: TRBJ2-3; CDR3 protein: ASSQDPGGTQY
V gene: TRBV12-3/TRBV12-4; J gene: TRBJ2-5; CDR3 protein: ASSLIGIQETQY
V gene: TRBV10-3; J gene: TRBJ2-5; CDR3 protein: AISETRDSTETQY
V gene: TRBV2; J gene: TRBJ2-7; CDR3 protein: ASQTGGAGEQY
V gene: TRBV5-1; J gene: TRBJ2-1; CDR3 protein: ASSFPEGAHEQF
V gene: TRBV7-9; J gene: TRBJ1-1; CDR3 protein: ASSLAHWGEAF
V gene: TRBV20-1; J gene: TRBJ1-5; CDR3 protein: SASWARGGPPQH
V gene: TRBV7-2; J gene: TRBJ2-3; CDR3 protein: ASSLTPAFTDTQY
V gene: TRBV25-1; J gene: TRBJ2-3; CDR3 protein: ASSRTSGSFTDTQY
V gene: TRBV7-9; J gene: TRBJ2-1; CDR3 protein: ASSSNLDYNEQF